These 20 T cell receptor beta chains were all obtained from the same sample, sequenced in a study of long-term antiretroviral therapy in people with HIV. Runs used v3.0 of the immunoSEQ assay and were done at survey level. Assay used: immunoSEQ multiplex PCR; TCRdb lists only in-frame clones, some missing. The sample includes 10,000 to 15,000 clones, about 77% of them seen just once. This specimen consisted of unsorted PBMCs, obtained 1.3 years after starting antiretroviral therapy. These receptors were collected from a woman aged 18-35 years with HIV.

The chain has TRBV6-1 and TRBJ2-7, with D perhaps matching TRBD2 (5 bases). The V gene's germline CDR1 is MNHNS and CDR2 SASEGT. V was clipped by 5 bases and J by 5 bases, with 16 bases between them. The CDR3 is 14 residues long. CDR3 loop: CASSPVRALDEQYF. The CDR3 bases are TGTGCCAGCAGTCCAGTGAGGGCGTTGGACGAGCAGTACTTC.

The DNA of the CDR3 is TGTGCCTGGAGTGCCCGACAGGGCCTTGAAGCTTTCTTT. It specifies CAWSARQGLEAFF. This rearrangement joins TRBV30 to TRBJ1-1, with TRBD1 matching over 7 bases. CDR3 length: 13 residues. In germline, CDR1 is GTSNPN, CDR2 SVGIG (reference sequence). With V trimmed by 1 base and J by 7 bases, 6 bases remained unmatched.

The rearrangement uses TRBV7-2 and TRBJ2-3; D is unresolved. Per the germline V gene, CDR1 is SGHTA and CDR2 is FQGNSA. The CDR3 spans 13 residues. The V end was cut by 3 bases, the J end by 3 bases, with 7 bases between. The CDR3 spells CASSFLGTDTQYF. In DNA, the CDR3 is TGTGCCAGCAGCTTCCTCGGTACAGATACGCAGTATTTT.

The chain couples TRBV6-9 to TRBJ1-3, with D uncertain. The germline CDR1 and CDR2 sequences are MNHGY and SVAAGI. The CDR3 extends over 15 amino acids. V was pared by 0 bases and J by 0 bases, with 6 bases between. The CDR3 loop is CASSYSGSSGNTIYF. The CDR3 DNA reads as TGTGCCAGCAGTTATTCGGGTTCCTCTGGAAACACCATATATTTT.

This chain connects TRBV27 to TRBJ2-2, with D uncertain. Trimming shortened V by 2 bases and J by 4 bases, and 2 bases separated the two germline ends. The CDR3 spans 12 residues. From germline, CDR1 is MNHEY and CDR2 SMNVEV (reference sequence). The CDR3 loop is CASSLVTGELFF. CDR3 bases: TGTGCCAGCAGTTTAGTCACCGGGGAGCTGTTTTTT.

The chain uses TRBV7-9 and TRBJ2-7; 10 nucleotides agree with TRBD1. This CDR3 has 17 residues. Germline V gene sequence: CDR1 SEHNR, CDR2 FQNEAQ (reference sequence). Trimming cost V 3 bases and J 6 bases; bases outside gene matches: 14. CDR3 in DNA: TGTGCCAGCAGCTTTGTATTTAGAGACAGGGGGCAAGGCGAGCAGTACTTC. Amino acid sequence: CASSFVFRDRGQGEQYF.

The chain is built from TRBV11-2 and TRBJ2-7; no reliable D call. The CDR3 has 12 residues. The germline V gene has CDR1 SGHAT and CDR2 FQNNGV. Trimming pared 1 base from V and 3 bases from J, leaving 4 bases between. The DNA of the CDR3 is TGTGCCAGCAGCTTAGCAGGCTACGAGCAGTACTTC. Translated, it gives CASSLAGYEQYF.

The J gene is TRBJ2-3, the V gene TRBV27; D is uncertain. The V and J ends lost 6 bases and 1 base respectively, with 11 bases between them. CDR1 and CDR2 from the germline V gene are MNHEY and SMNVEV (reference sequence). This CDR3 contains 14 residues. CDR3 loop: CASRQNYGTDTQYF. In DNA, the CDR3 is TGTGCCAGCAGGCAAAACTACGGCACAGATACGCAGTATTTT.

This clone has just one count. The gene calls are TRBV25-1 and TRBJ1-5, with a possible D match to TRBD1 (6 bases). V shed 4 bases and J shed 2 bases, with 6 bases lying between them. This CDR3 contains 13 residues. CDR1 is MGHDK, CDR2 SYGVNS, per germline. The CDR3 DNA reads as TGTGCCAGCAGTGGACAGGGCAATCAGCCCCAGCATTTT. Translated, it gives CASSGQGNQPQHF. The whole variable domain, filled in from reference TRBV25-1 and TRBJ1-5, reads EADIYQTPRYLVIGTGKKITLECSQTMGHDKMYWYQQDPGMELHLIHYSYGVNSTEKGDLSSESTVSRIRTEHFPLTLESARPSHTSQYLCASSGQGNQPQHFGDGTRLSIL.

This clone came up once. CDR3 nucleotide sequence: TGTGCCAGCAGTTTAAGAGGTGTTGGCACTGAAGCTTTCTTT. Protein: CASSLRGVGTEAFF. This chain connects TRBV27 to TRBJ1-1; no clear D gene. Trimming removed 2 bases from V and 4 bases from J, with 11 bases in between. The CDR3 has 14 amino acids. From germline, CDR1 is MNHEY and CDR2 SMNVEV (reference sequence).

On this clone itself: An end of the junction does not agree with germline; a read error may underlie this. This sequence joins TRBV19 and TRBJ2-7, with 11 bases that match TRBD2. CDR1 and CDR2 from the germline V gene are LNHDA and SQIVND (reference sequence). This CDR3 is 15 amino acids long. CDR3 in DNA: TGTGCCAGTAATATAGCGGGAGGGAGTAATGACGAGCAGTACTTC. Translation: CASNIAGGSNDEQYF. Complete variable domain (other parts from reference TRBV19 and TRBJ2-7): DGGITQSPKYLFRKEGQNVTLSCEQNLNHDAMYWYRQDPGQGLRLIYYSQIVNDFQKGDIAEGYSVSREKKESFPLTVTSAQKNPTAFYLCASNIAGGSNDEQYFGPGTRLTVT.

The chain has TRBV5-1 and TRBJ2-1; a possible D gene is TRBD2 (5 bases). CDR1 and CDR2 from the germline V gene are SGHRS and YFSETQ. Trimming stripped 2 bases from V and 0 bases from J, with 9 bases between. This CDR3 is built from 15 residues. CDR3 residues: CASSFGESSYNEQFF. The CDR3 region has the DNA TGCGCCAGCAGCTTCGGGGAGAGCTCCTACAATGAGCAGTTCTTC.

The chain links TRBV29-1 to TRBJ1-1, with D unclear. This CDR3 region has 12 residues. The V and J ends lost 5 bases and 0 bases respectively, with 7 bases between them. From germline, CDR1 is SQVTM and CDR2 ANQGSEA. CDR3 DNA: TGCAGCGTTAAACCCTTGAACACTGAAGCTTTCTTT. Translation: CSVKPLNTEAFF.

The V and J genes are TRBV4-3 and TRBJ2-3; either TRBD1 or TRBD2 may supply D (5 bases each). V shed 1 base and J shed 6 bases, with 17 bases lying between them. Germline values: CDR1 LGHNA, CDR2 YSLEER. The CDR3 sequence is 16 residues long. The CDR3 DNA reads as TGCGCCAGCAGCCAAGCTTCCACTGGGGGAATGGATACGCAGTATTTT. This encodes CASSQASTGGMDTQYF.

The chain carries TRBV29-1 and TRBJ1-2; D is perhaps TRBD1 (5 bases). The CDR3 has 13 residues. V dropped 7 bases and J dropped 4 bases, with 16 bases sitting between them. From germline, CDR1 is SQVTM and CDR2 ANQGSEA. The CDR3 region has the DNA TGCAGCGCTGGGGACGGAACAATCTATGGCTACACCTTC. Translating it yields CSAGDGTIYGYTF.

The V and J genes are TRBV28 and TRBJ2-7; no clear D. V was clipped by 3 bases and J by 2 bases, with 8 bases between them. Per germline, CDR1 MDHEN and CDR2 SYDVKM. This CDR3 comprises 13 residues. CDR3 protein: CASSFWGTYEQYF. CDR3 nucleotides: TGTGCCAGCAGTTTCTGGGGAACCTACGAGCAGTACTTC.

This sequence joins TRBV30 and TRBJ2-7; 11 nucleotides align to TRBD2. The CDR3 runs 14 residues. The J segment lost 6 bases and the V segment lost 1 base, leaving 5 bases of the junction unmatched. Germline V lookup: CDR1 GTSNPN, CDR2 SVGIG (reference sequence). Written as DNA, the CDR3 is TGTGCCTGGAGTGCGGGACTAGCGGCGTCCGAGCAGTACTTC. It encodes CAWSAGLAASEQYF.

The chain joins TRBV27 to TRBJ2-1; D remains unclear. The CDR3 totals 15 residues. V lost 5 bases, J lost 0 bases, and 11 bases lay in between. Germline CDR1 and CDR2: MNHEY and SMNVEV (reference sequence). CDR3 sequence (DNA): TGTGCCAGCAGTCCCTCCCTAGGCTCCTACAATGAGCAGTTCTTC. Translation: CASSPSLGSYNEQFF.

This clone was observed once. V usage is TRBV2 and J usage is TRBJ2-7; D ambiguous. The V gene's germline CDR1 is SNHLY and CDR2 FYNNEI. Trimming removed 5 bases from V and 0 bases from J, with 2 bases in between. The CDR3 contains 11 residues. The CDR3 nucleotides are TGTGCCAGCAGTCCCTCCTACGAGCAGTACTTC. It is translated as CASSPSYEQYF.

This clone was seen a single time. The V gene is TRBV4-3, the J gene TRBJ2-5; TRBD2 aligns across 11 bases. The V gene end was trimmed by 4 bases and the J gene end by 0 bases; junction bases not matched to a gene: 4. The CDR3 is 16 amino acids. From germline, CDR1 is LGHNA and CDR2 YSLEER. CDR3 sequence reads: CASSRLAGGYQETQYF. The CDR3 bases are TGCGCCAGCAGCCGCTTAGCGGGGGGGTACCAAGAGACCCAGTACTTC.